This passage covers 19 T cell receptor beta chains from one sample sequenced in a study of T cell responses to AZD1222 COVID-19 vaccine. Produced via immunoSEQ multiplex PCR; TCRdb's table is partial and in-frame only. Of 130,000 or so clones detected, approximately 94% appear once; the ten largest clones hold roughly 6.6%. This material consisted of peripheral blood, taken on day 0 of AZD1222 vaccination. Source of these receptors: an adult in good health.

The chain uses TRBV11-2 and TRBJ2-5, with TRBD2 identical over 10 bases. The length of the CDR3 is 16 residues. After removal of 5 bases from V and 4 bases from J, the junction contained 10 bases not matched to a gene. Germline V CDR1 and CDR2: SGHAT, FQNNGV. The CDR3 spells CASSPGASGSGETQYF. For the CDR3, the DNA is TGTGCCAGCAGCCCTGGCGCTAGCGGGAGTGGAGAGACCCAGTACTTC.

The chain employs TRBV6-5 and TRBJ2-7, with 7 positions matching TRBD1. Germline V gene data show CDR1 as MNHEY and CDR2 as SVGAGI. Trimming at V came to 6 bases and at J to 2 bases, leaving 7 bases not matched to a gene. This CDR3 has 14 amino acids. CDR3 sequence (DNA): TGTGCCAGCAGACGTAGGACAGGTACCTACGAGCAGTACTTC. Translation gives CASRRRTGTYEQYF.

The CDR3: CASSPDFLPNQPQHF. In DNA form, the CDR3 reads TGTGCCAGTAGTCCGGACTTTCTTCCTAATCAGCCCCAGCATTTT. This rearrangement joins TRBV19 to TRBJ1-5; D unresolved. The CDR3 has 15 residues. Trimming left V 5 bases short and J 4 bases short, with 15 bases between. In germline, CDR1 is LNHDA, CDR2 SQIVND (reference sequence).

This clone appeared a single time. The chain is built from TRBV6-5 and TRBJ2-3; D is perhaps TRBD2 (5 bases). V dropped 8 bases and J dropped 2 bases, with 8 bases sitting between them. Germline-derived CDR1 and CDR2 are MNHEY and SVGAGI. CDR3 length: 12 residues. The CDR3 nucleotides read TGTGCCAGCCGCGACTACACAGATACGCAGTATTTT. The encoded protein is CASRDYTDTQYF.

The genes are TRBV19 and TRBJ2-7; TRBD2 aligns across 9 bases. There are 14 residues in the CDR3. Germline CDR1 and CDR2: LNHDA and SQIVND (reference sequence). V gave up 7 bases and J gave up 0 bases; unmatched junction bases: 4. The CDR3 bases are TGTGCCAGTAATAGCGGGAGTTACTCCTACGAGCAGTACTTC. Protein product: CASNSGSYSYEQYF.

There are a few counts of this clone. This sequence joins TRBV15 and TRBJ1-5; possibly TRBD1 for D (6 bases). The germline V gene has CDR1 LNHNV and CDR2 YYDKDF (reference sequence). The V end lost 2 bases, the J end lost 4 bases, and 9 bases lay between the germline ends. The CDR3 loop spans 14 amino acids. The CDR3 here is CATSRRQENQPQHF. CDR3 in DNA: TGTGCCACCAGCAGAAGACAGGAGAATCAGCCCCAGCATTTT.

The chain has TRBV10-3 and TRBJ1-1; 8 bases align to TRBD1. The CDR3 has 14 residues. V trimming: 8 bases; J trimming: 0 bases; junction bases outside the gene matches: 5. Looked up from germline, CDR1 is ENHRY and CDR2 is SYGVKD. The CDR3 is CAIRDRNLNTEAFF. DNA for the CDR3: TGTGCCATCCGGGACAGGAACTTGAACACTGAAGCTTTCTTT.

The chain links TRBV2 to TRBJ1-2, with D perhaps matching TRBD1 (6 bases). Germline values: CDR1 SNHLY, CDR2 FYNNEI. V dropped 2 bases and J dropped 5 bases, with 15 bases sitting between them. This CDR3 comprises 15 residues. The CDR3 sequence: CASSESSGQFYGYTF. The CDR3 coding sequence is TGTGCCAGCAGTGAATCCTCGGGACAATTTTATGGCTACACCTTC.

The chain is built from TRBV6-5 and TRBJ2-1; D assignment may be TRBD1 or TRBD2 (6 bases each). Germline loops: CDR1 MNHEY, CDR2 SVGAGI. V lost 8 bases to trimming and J lost 5 bases, with 16 bases between them. The CDR3 runs 14 residues. In nucleotides, the CDR3 is TGTGCCAGCCGAGGGGGGCAGGGTAACAATGAGCAGTTCTTC. Translation gives CASRGGQGNNEQFF.

V gene TRBV28 combines with J gene TRBJ2-1, with 15 bases fitting TRBD2. Germline V gives CDR1 MDHEN, CDR2 SYDVKM. CDR3 length: 18 residues. V gave up 4 bases and J gave up 3 bases; unmatched junction bases: 7. CDR3 in amino acids: CASSSGLAGGGSYNEQFF. As DNA, the CDR3 is TGTGCCAGCAGTTCAGGACTAGCGGGAGGGGGGAGCTACAATGAGCAGTTCTTC.

This clone was seen a handful of times. The chain recombines TRBV7-9 with TRBJ2-7; possibly TRBD2 for D (5 bases). Germline V gene data show CDR1 as SEHNR and CDR2 as FQNEAQ (reference sequence). The CDR3 extends over 13 amino acids. V dropped 6 bases and J dropped 4 bases, with 13 bases sitting between them. The CDR3, as DNA: TGTGCCAGCAGTTCAACTAGGAGGTACGAGCAGTACTTC. Protein product: CASSSTRRYEQYF.

CDR3 amino acids: CASSYSMGGPYEQFF. CDR3 DNA: TGTGCCAGCAGTTACTCGATGGGAGGGCCATATGAGCAGTTCTTC. J is TRBJ2-1 and V is TRBV6-5, with 7 bases aligning to TRBD2. Germline CDR1 and CDR2: MNHEY and SVGAGI. The CDR3 is made up of 15 amino acids. With V trimmed by 0 bases and J by 8 bases, 7 bases remained unmatched.

The V call is TRBV10-3, the J call TRBJ2-1, with 14 bases fitting TRBD2. The CDR3 contains 15 residues. Germline V gene data show CDR1 as ENHRY and CDR2 as SYGVKD. V lost 6 bases to trimming and J lost 4 bases; unmatched junction nucleotides: 2. The CDR3 DNA is TGTGCCATCAGGGGGACTAGCGGGAGTTACAATGAGCAGTTCTTC. It translates to CAIRGTSGSYNEQFF.

The chain uses TRBV5-1 and TRBJ2-7, with D hard to call. The germline V gene encodes CDR1 SGHRS and CDR2 YFSETQ. This CDR3 spans 14 amino acids. V was cut by 0 bases and J by 4 bases, with 11 bases left in between. The CDR3: CASSLGAGGYEQYF. The CDR3 DNA reads as TGCGCCAGCAGCTTGGGGGCAGGTGGGTACGAGCAGTACTTC.

The chain joins TRBV18 to TRBJ2-7, with D perhaps matching TRBD2 (5 bases). Trimming shortened V by 5 bases and J by 5 bases, and 13 bases separated the two germline ends. Germline V gene sequence: CDR1 KGHSH, CDR2 LQKENI. The CDR3 sequence is 13 residues long. The CDR3 DNA sequence: TGTGCCAGCTCAAGGACTGCAGGTGACGAGCAGTACTTC. It codes for CASSRTAGDEQYF.

The chain links TRBV9 to TRBJ2-5; D might be TRBD1 (6 bases). Germline V gene lookup returns CDR1 SGDLS and CDR2 YYNGEE. V lost 4 bases, J lost 2 bases, and 12 bases lay in between. The CDR3 is 14 amino acids. The DNA for the CDR3 is TGTGCCAGCAGCCCGTTCGACAGGCAAGAGACCCAGTACTTC. Amino acids: CASSPFDRQETQYF.

This clone occurred once. The chain links TRBV6-5 to TRBJ1-4; 9 bases align to TRBD1. With V trimmed by 6 bases and J by 7 bases, 6 bases remained unmatched. Germline V lookup: CDR1 MNHEY, CDR2 SVGAGI. The CDR3 runs to 14 residues. CDR3 coding DNA: TGTGCCAGCAGGGTCGGGACAGGGCGTGAAAAACTGTTTTTT. Translating it yields CASRVGTGREKLFF.

The chain couples TRBV5-1 to TRBJ2-2; a possible D gene is TRBD2 (5 bases). Germline CDR1 is SGHRS and CDR2 is YFSETQ. The CDR3 sequence is 15 residues long. V lost 7 bases to trimming and J lost 1 base, with 14 bases between them. The CDR3 DNA sequence: TGCGCCAGCGGTCGAACTAGTGTGAACACCGGGGAGCTGTTTTTT. Translating gives CASGRTSVNTGELFF.

The chain couples TRBV3-1 (or the pseudogene TRBV3-2) to TRBJ2-1; D call uncertain. In germline, CDR1 is LGHDT, CDR2 YNNKEL (reference sequence). Trimming took off 2 bases at V and 10 bases at J, with 6 bases between the two ends. The CDR3 length is 11 residues. The CDR3 loop reads CASSQRGEQFF. The CDR3, as DNA: TGTGCCAGCAGCCAACGAGGAGAGCAGTTCTTC.